Listed here is a single T cell receptor beta chain. The entry originates in a study of blood T cell repertoires in COVID-19. V was clipped by 1 base and J by 3 bases, with 7 bases between them. In germline, CDR1 is MNHEY, CDR2 SMNVEV (reference sequence). The CDR3 consists of 13 residues. Authors' processing steps: Nucleated cell counts were estimated from reference gene primer amplification. Method: immunoSEQ multiplex PCR; TCRdb's copy keeps in-frame clones and lacks some. The DNA gave D and trimming, while V, J and clone size come from that table. In the table there are 150,000 to 200,000 clones, around four fifths of which are singletons.

The chain carries TRBV27 and TRBJ2-7; no clear D gene. Sequencing was carried out using peripheral blood. This sequence originates from a man in his 70s who had recovered from COVID-19. The CDR3 loop is CASSLYSGYEQYF. The DNA for the CDR3 is TGTGCCAGCAGTTTATACTCGGGCTACGAGCAGTACTTC.